The 22 T cell receptor beta chains below all came from one sample that was sequenced in a study of shared clonotypes between healthy human individuals. Only in-frame clones appear in the TCRdb table, and some are missing; sequencing was by immunoSEQ multiplex PCR. The table includes some 2,000,000 clones, roughly 95% detected once. The naive CD8 subset, CD45RO-negative cells positively selected for CCR7, excluded terminally differentiated effector memory CD45RA+ cells. Material for sequencing was naive CD8+ T cells sorted from blood. These receptors all stem from a man between 18 and 29 years old in good health.

The chain is built from TRBV7-6 and TRBJ2-3, with 8 bases identical to TRBD2. Germline CDR1 and CDR2: SGHVS and FNYEAQ. J lost 0 bases, V lost 1 base, and 3 bases had no gene match. The CDR3 has 16 amino acids. CDR3 region: CASSLGASGSTDTQYF. In nucleotides, the CDR3 is TGTGCCAGCAGCTTAGGGGCTAGCGGGAGCACAGATACGCAGTATTTT.

This chain joins TRBV7-9 and TRBJ1-2, with no clear D. V lost 7 bases and J lost 4, with 13 bases in between. The CDR3 runs to 13 residues. CDR1 SEHNR and CDR2 FQNEAQ come from the germline V gene (reference sequence). This CDR3 is CASTWKWVYGYTF. In DNA form, the CDR3 reads TGTGCCAGCACGTGGAAGTGGGTCTATGGCTACACCTTC. Looking up the rest from reference TRBV7-9 and TRBJ1-2 gives the full variable domain: DTGVSQNPRHKITKRGQNVTFRCDPISEHNRLYWYRQTLGQGPEFLTYFQNEAQLEKSRLLSDRFSAERPKGSFSTLEIQRTEQGDSAMYLCASTWKWVYGYTFGSGTRLTVV.

On this clone itself: Other DNA sequences of this sample code for an identical CDR3. The chain has TRBV28 and TRBJ2-5; TRBD2 might be the D (5 bases). With 2 bases removed from V and 5 bases from J, the gap between germline ends came to 9 bases. Germline lookup yields CDR1 MDHEN and CDR2 SYDVKM. The length of the CDR3 is 13 residues. The CDR3 sequence is CASSLGGPETQYF. CDR3 in DNA: TGTGCCAGCAGTTTAGGCGGGCCCGAGACCCAGTACTTC.

In the case of this clone: Other DNA sequences of this sample code for an identical CDR3. V and J are TRBV5-6 and TRBJ2-5; D is unresolved. V was clipped by 1 base and J by 5 bases, with 9 bases between them. The CDR3 has 13 residues. Germline assignment: CDR1 SGHDT and CDR2 YYEEEE. CDR3 region: CASSLWGGETQYF. The DNA for the CDR3 is TGTGCCAGCAGCTTGTGGGGTGGCGAGACCCAGTACTTC.

The rearrangement links TRBV2 to TRBJ1-1; D call uncertain. This CDR3 is 15 amino acids long. Between the trimmed V and J ends, which lost 2 bases and 0 bases, there was a span of 10 bases. Germline values: CDR1 SNHLY, CDR2 FYNNEI. In DNA, the CDR3 is TGTGCCAGCAGTGAAAATCAAATGATGAACACTGAAGCTTTCTTT. Its translation: CASSENQMMNTEAFF.

V is TRBV12-5 and J is TRBJ2-5, with a possible D match to TRBD1 (6 bases). The V gene lost 4 bases and the J gene lost 5 bases, with 20 bases spanning the gap. The CDR3 totals 16 residues. Per the germline V gene, CDR1 is LGHNT and CDR2 is FRNRAP. The CDR3 DNA follows: TGTGCTAGTGGTTCACCATCCGAGACAGGCGAGGAGACCCAGTACTTC. This encodes CASGSPSETGEETQYF.

Of note for this clone: The sample has other DNA sequences that encode this CDR3 too. V gene TRBV19 combines with J gene TRBJ2-2, with D uncertain. There are 13 residues in the CDR3. V lost 7 bases, J lost 1 base, and 7 bases lay in between. Germline CDR1 is LNHDA and CDR2 is SQIVND (reference sequence). The CDR3 region is CASTPGNTGELFF. For the CDR3, the DNA is TGTGCCAGTACTCCGGGGAACACCGGGGAGCTGTTTTTT.

This chain links TRBV28 with TRBJ2-7; D is uncertain. V lost 3 bases to trimming and J lost 5 bases, with 5 bases between them. Germline CDR1 is MDHEN and CDR2 is SYDVKM. The CDR3 totals 11 residues. CDR3 loop: CASSLQDEQYF. In DNA form, the CDR3 reads TGTGCCAGCAGTTTGCAGGACGAGCAGTACTTC.

The rearrangement joins TRBV7-6 to TRBJ2-1; D is unclear. There are 16 residues in the CDR3. V was pared by 2 bases and J by 0 bases, with 11 bases between. Germline-derived CDR1 and CDR2 are SGHVS and FNYEAQ. The DNA for the CDR3 is TGTGCCAGCAGCTTAACGACCGCCGGCTCCTACAATGAGCAGTTCTTC. This encodes CASSLTTAGSYNEQFF.

To note about this clone: Other DNA sequences in the sample encode the same CDR3. The chain uses TRBV4-1 and TRBJ2-7, with a possible D match to TRBD1 (5 bases). Germline V CDR1 and CDR2: MGHRA, YSYEKL. The CDR3 extends over 14 amino acids. Trimming removed 1 base at V and 2 bases at J, with 9 bases between. The CDR3 sequence is CASSQGGAPYEQYF. Written as DNA, the CDR3 is TGCGCCAGCAGCCAAGGGGGCGCCCCCTACGAGCAGTACTTC.

The chain has TRBV6-1 and TRBJ1-4; D is ambiguous. The germline V and J ends were trimmed by 4 bases and 5 bases, with 14 bases remaining between them. CDR1 and CDR2 from the germline V gene are MNHNS and SASEGT. The CDR3 covers 15 residues. The DNA of the CDR3 is TGTGCCAGCAGTGGCAAGGAGCACCGGAATGAAAAACTGTTTTTT. Amino acids: CASSGKEHRNEKLFF.

This chain uses TRBV7-2 with TRBJ2-3, with D tentatively TRBD2 (6 bases). Per the germline V gene, CDR1 is SGHTA and CDR2 is FQGNSA. The CDR3 has 17 residues. The ends were cut back, 4 bases at V and 7 bases at J, with 24 bases in the middle. The CDR3 DNA is TGTGCCAGCAGCTCCCTAGAGGGGACTGGTGGCCCCTATACGCAGTATTTT. It translates to CASSSLEGTGGPYTQYF. Supplemented by reference TRBV7-2 and TRBJ2-3, the full variable domain reads GAGVSQSPSNKVTEKGKDVELRCDPISGHTALYWYRQSLGQGLEFLIYFQGNSAPDKSGLPSDRFSAERTGGSVSTLTIQRTQQEDSAVYLCASSSLEGTGGPYTQYFGPGTRLTVL.

This chain links TRBV2 with TRBJ2-5; 7 positions agree with TRBD1. V lost 1 base to trimming and J lost 4 bases; unmatched junction nucleotides: 9. This CDR3 has 16 amino acids. The germline V gene encodes CDR1 SNHLY and CDR2 FYNNEI. The chain's CDR3 is CASSEDGERQGETQYF. In nucleotides, the CDR3 is TGTGCCAGCAGTGAAGATGGGGAAAGACAGGGAGAGACCCAGTACTTC.

J is TRBJ1-2 and V is TRBV5-6; unclear D gene. This CDR3 is 15 amino acids long. CDR1 is SGHDT, CDR2 YYEEEE, per germline. The germline V and J ends were trimmed by 0 bases and 8 bases, with 17 bases remaining between them. CDR3 nucleotides: TGTGCCAGCAGCTTGGAGGCAGGCTTCTCGGAAGGCTACACCTTC. This encodes CASSLEAGFSEGYTF.

The chain has TRBV7-2 and TRBJ2-7; 8 bases line up with TRBD1. Unmatched junction bases numbered 18, after V lost 5 bases and J lost 9 bases. The CDR3 is made up of 16 amino acids. Germline assignment: CDR1 SGHTA and CDR2 FQGNSA. The CDR3 loop reads CASSPGQVVLGTLQYF. The CDR3 DNA sequence: TGTGCCAGCAGCCCGGGACAGGTTGTACTTGGTACGTTGCAGTACTTC.

This chain uses TRBV30 with TRBJ2-1; TRBD2 aligns across 11 bases. This CDR3 contains 16 residues. After removal of 3 bases from V and 4 bases from J, the junction contained 8 bases not matched to a gene. CDR1 is GTSNPN, CDR2 SVGIG, per germline (reference sequence). CDR3 DNA: TGTGCCTGGAGGAGGTTAGCGGGAGGGCCTTACAATGAGCAGTTCTTC. It encodes CAWRRLAGGPYNEQFF.

This clone was seen just once. The chain uses TRBV28 and TRBJ2-3; D call uncertain. This CDR3 is built from 15 residues. CDR1 MDHEN and CDR2 SYDVKM come from the germline V gene. V was cut by 2 bases and J by 2 bases, with 11 bases left in between. This CDR3 is CASSLSELNTDTQYF. The CDR3 DNA follows: TGTGCCAGCAGTTTAAGCGAGCTGAACACAGATACGCAGTATTTT.

V usage is TRBV30 and J usage is TRBJ2-1; a weak D match, TRBD2 (5 bases). V shed 3 bases and J shed 5 bases, with 14 bases lying between them. This CDR3 region has 14 residues. Per germline, CDR1 GTSNPN and CDR2 SVGIG (reference sequence). The CDR3 protein is CAWRGGGLNNEQFF. The CDR3 region has the DNA TGTGCCTGGAGAGGTGGCGGGCTAAACAATGAGCAGTTCTTC.

J is TRBJ2-3 and V is TRBV11-2; no clear D. The CDR3 contains 16 residues. The ends were cut back, 5 bases at V and 0 bases at J, with 15 bases in the middle. Germline V gene sequence: CDR1 SGHAT, CDR2 FQNNGV. CDR3 DNA sequence: TGTGCCAGCAGCCCTCCCTTCCCCTATAGCACAGATACGCAGTATTTT. As protein: CASSPPFPYSTDTQYF.

This clone has a single count. The J gene is TRBJ1-2, the V gene TRBV27; TRBD1 might be the D (6 bases). CDR1 and CDR2 (germline): MNHEY, SMNVEV (reference sequence). The CDR3 totals 13 residues. Trimming took 3 bases from V and 8 from J, leaving 13 bases between them. The CDR3 DNA reads as TGTGCCAGCAGTTTTTACGGGGGCGAAGGCTACACCTTC. It is translated as CASSFYGGEGYTF.

J is TRBJ1-5 and V is TRBV5-8; no reliable D call. The V and J ends lost 3 bases and 7 bases respectively, with 17 bases between them. CDR1 is SGHTS and CDR2 is YDEGEE in the germline V gene. This CDR3 comprises 15 residues. The CDR3 region is CASSSEWAGGQPQHF. The CDR3, as DNA: TGTGCCAGCAGCTCCGAGTGGGCAGGAGGCCAGCCCCAGCATTTT.

The chain recombines TRBV4-3 with TRBJ1-1; TRBD1 agrees at 8 bases. The J segment lost 6 bases and the V segment lost 0 bases, leaving 9 bases of the junction unmatched. The CDR3 length is 16 residues. CDR1 LGHNA and CDR2 YSLEER come from the germline V gene. CDR3 residues: CASSQDWGRGLSEAFF. The DNA for the CDR3 is TGCGCCAGCAGCCAAGATTGGGGCAGGGGGCTCTCTGAAGCTTTCTTT.